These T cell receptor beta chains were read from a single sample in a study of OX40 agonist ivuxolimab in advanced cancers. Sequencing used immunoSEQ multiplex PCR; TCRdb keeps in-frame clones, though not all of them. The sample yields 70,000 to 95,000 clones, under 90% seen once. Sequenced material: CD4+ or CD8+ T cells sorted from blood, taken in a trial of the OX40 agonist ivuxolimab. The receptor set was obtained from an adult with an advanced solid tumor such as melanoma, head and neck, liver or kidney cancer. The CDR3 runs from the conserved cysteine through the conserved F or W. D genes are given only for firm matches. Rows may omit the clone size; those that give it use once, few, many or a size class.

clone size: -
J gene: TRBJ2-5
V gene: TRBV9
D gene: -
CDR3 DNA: TGTGCCAGCAGCGAACAGCCCCGGGGAGAGACCCAGTACTTC
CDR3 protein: CASSEQPRGETQYF

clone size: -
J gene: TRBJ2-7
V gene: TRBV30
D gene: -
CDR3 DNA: TGTGCCTGGAGTGTAAGTTACGAGCAGTACTTC
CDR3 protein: CAWSVSYEQYF

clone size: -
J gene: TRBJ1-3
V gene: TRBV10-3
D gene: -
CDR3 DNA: TGTGCCATCGCCTGGGACTCCTCTGGAAACACCATATATTTT
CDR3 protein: CAIAWDSSGNTIYF

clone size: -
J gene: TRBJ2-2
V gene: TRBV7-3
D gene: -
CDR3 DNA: TGTGCCAGCAGCTTAAATGCCATGGTCGGGGAGCTGTTTTTT
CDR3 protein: CASSLNAMVGELFF

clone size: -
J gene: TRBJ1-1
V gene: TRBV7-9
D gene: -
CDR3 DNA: TGTGCCAGCACCTGGCCAGACGAAAGGTGGACTGAAGCTTTCTTT
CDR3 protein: CASTWPDERWTEAFF

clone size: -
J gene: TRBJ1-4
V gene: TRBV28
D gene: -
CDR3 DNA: TGTGCCAGCAGGGACAGCCTTAATGAAAAACTGTTTTTT
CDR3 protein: CASRDSLNEKLFF

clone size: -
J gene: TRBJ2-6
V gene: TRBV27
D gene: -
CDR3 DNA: TGTGCCAGCAGTTTAAAGCAGGGGAGTTTCCCTTCTGGGGCCAACGTCCTGACTTTC
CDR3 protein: CASSLKQGSFPSGANVLTF

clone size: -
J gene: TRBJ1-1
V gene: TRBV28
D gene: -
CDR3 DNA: TGTGCCAGCAGTTTAGGGGGTCCTGCTTCACTGAACACTGAAGCTTTCTTT
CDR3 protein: CASSLGGPASLNTEAFF

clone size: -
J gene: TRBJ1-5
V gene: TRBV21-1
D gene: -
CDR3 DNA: TGTGCCAGCAGTCACGACAGGGGGGACCCTTATAGCAATCAGCCCCAGCATTTT
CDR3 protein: CASSHDRGDPYSNQPQHF

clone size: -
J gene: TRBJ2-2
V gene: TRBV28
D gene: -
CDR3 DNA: TGTGCCAGCAGTTCAGCCGGGGTTACCGGGGAGCTGTTTTTT
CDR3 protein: CASSSAGVTGELFF

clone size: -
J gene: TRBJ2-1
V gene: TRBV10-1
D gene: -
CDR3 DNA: TGCGCCAGCAGTCCGAGGGACACCTTGTCCAATGAGCAGTTCTTC
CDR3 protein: CASSPRDTLSNEQFF

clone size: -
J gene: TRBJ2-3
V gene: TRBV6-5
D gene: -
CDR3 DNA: TGTGCCAGCAGGAACGACAGGCGACGCACAGATACGCAGTATTTT
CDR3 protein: CASRNDRRRTDTQYF

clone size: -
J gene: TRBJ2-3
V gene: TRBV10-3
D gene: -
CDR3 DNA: TGTGCCACATCCCGGGACTTCTCAGATACGCAGTATTTT
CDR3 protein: CATSRDFSDTQYF

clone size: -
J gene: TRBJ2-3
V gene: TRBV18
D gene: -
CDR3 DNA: TGTGCCAGCTCACCACCGGGGACACCAAGCACAGATACGCAGTATTTT
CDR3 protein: CASSPPGTPSTDTQYF

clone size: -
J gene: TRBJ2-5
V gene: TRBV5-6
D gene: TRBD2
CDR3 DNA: TGTGCCAGCAGCTTGGCCCCATTACTAGCGGGCGTACAAGAGACCCAGTACTTC
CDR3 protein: CASSLAPLLAGVQETQYF

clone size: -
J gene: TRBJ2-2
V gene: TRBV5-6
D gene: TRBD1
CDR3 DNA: TGTGCCAGCAGCTTCGGCAGGGGGTACACCGGGGAGCTGTTTTTT
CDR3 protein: CASSFGRGYTGELFF

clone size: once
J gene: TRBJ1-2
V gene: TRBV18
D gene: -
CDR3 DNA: TGTGCCAGCTCACCAGTCGAAGGCTACACCTTC
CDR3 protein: CASSPVEGYTF

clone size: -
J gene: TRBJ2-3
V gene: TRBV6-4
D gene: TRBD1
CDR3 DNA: TGTGCCAGCAGTAGGACAGGGGCAGATACGCAGTATTTT
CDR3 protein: CASSRTGADTQYF

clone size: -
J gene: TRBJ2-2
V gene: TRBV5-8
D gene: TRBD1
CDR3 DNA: TGTGCCAGCAGCTTGGGGACAGGGGGAGCCGGGGAGCTGTTTTTT
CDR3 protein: CASSLGTGGAGELFF

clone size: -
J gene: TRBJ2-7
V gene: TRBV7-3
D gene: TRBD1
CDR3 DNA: TGTGCCAGCAGCCGACAGGGGGGATCCTACGAGCAGTACTTC
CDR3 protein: CASSRQGGSYEQYF

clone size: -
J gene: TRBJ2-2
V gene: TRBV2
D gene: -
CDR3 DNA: TGTGCCAGCAGTGCTGATGGGTCGAACACCGGGGAGCTGTTTTTT
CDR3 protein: CASSADGSNTGELFF

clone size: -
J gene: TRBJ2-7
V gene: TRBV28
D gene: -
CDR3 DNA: TGTGCCAGCCTGGGGCGAGGGTCCGAGCAGTACTTC
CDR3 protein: CASLGRGSEQYF

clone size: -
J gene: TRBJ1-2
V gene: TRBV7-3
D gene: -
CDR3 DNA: TGTGCCAGCAGCCCAGAGGGCGGGTATGGCTACACCTTC
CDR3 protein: CASSPEGGYGYTF

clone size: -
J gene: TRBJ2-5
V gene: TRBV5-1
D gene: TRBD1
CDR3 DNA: TGCGCCAGCAGCTTGGCCAGGGACAGCCAAGAGACCCAGTACTTC
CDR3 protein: CASSLARDSQETQYF

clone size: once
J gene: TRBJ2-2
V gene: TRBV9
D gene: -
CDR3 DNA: TGTGCCAGCAGCCCGACAGCGACCGGGGAGCTGTTTTTT
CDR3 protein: CASSPTATGELFF

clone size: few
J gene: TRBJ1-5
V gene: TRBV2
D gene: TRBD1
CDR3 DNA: TGTGCCAGCAGTACAGGGGGGGGCAATCAGCCCCAGCATTTT
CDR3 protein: CASSTGGGNQPQHF

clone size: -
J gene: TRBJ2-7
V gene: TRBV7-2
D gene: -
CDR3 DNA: TGTGCCAGCAGCTTAAAAGGGATCGAGCAGTACTTC
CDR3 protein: CASSLKGIEQYF

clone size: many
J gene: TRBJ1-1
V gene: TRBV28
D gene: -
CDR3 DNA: TGTGCCAGCAGTTTAGTACAGGGCCAAACTGAAGCTTTCTTT
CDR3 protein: CASSLVQGQTEAFF

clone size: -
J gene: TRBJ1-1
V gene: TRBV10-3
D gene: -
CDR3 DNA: TGTGCCATCAGTGACCCTCTCGGACGTTTGAACACTGAAGCTTTCTTT
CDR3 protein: CAISDPLGRLNTEAFF

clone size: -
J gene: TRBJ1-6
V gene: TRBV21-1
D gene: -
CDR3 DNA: TGTGCCAGCAGCAAAGACACCTCGGACCCAGGGGCAAGGTCACCCCTCCACTTT
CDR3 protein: CASSKDTSDPGARSPLHF

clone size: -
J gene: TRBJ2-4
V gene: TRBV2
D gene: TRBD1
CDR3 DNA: TGTGCCAGCATTTCCGGGACAGGGGAGAACATTCAGTACTTC
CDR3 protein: CASISGTGENIQYF

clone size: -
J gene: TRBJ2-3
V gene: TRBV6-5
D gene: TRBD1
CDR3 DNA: TGTGCCAGCAGCCCAGGACAGGGAATCACAGATACGCAGTATTTT
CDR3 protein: CASSPGQGITDTQYF

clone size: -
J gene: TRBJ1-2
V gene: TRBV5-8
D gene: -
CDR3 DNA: TGTGCCAGCAGCTTGAGGGCTGCCCTGGGCTATGGCTACACCTTC
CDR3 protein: CASSLRAALGYGYTF

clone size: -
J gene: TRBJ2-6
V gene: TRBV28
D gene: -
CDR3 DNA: TGTGCCAGCAGGCCAGACAGGATCTCTGGGGCCAACGTCCTGACTTTC
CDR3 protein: CASRPDRISGANVLTF

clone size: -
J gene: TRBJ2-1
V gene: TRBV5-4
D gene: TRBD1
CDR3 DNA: TGTGCCAGCAGGGACAGGGGGCAAAAGACCTACAATGAGCAGTTCTTC
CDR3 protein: CASRDRGQKTYNEQFF

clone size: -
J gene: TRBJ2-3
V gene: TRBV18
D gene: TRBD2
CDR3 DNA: TGTGCCAGCTCACCATATACTAGCGGGGGAGCCACAGATACGCAGTATTTT
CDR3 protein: CASSPYTSGGATDTQYF

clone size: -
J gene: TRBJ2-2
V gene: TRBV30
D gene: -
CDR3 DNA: TGTGCCTGGACACAGAGAACGAACTTAAACACCGGGGAGCTGTTTTTT
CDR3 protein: CAWTQRTNLNTGELFF

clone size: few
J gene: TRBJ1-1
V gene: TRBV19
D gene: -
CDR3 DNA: TGTGCCAGTAGTATATCTATCACTGAAGCTTTCTTT
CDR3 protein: CASSISITEAFF

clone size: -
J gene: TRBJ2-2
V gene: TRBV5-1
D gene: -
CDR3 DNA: TGCGCCAGCAGCTCAAACAGGGTAACCGGGGAGCTGTTTTTT
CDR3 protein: CASSSNRVTGELFF

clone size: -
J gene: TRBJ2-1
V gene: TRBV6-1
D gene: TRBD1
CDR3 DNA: TGTGCCAGCAGTGAAGCGTTGGGACAGGGTTACAATGAGCAGTTCTTC
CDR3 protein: CASSEALGQGYNEQFF

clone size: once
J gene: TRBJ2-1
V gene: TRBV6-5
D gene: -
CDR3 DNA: TGTGCCAGCAGTCCTAGGTTAGTCTTCGATGAGCAGTTCTTC
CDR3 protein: CASSPRLVFDEQFF

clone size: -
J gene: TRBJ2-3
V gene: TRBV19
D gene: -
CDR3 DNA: TGTGCCAGTAGTATAGCAGCGACCGCCACAGATACGCAGTATTTT
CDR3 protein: CASSIAATATDTQYF

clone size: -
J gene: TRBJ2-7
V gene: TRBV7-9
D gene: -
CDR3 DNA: TGTGCCAGCAGCCGGGATAATGAGCAGTACTTC
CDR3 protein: CASSRDNEQYF

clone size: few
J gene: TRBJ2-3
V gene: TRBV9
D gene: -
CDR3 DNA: TGTGCCAGCAGCGTACAACCGACAGACGCAGATACGCAGTATTTT
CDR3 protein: CASSVQPTDADTQYF

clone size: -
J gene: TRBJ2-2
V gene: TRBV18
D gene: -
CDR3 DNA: TGTGCCAGCTCCCCGGCGGCGAACACCGGGGAGCTGTTTTTT
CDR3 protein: CASSPAANTGELFF

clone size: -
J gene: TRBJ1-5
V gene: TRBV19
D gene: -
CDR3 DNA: TGTGCCAGTAGGCTGGGACGGTCTAGCAATCAGCCCCAGCATTTT
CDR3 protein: CASRLGRSSNQPQHF

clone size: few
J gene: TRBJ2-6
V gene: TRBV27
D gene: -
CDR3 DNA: TGTGCCAGCAGTTTGTGGGGGGAACCTGGGGCCAACGTCCTGACTTTC
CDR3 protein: CASSLWGEPGANVLTF